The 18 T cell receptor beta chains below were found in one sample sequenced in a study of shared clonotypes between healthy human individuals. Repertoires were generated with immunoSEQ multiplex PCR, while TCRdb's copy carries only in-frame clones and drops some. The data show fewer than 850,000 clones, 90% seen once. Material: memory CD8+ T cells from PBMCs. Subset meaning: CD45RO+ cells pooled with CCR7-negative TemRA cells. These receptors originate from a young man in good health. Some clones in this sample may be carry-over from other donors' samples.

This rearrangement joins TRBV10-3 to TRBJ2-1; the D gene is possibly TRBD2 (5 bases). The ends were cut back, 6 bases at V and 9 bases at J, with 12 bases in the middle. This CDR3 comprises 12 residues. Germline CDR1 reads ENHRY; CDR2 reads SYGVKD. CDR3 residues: CAISPDEGEQFF. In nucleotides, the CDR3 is TGTGCCATCAGCCCGGATGAGGGTGAGCAGTTCTTC.

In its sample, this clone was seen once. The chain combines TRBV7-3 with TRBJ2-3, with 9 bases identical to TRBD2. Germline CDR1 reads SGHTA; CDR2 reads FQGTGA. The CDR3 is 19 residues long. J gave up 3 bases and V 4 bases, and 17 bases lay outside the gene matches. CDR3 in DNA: TGTGCCAGCAGCTCGACAGCAGAAGGCGGGAGGGCCCAAACAGATACGCAGTATTTT. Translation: CASSSTAEGGRAQTDTQYF.

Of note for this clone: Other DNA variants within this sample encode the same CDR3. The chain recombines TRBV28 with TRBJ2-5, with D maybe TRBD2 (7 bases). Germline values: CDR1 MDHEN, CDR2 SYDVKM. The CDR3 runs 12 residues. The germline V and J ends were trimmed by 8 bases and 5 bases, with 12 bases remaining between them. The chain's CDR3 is CASRGAQETQYF. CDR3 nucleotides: TGTGCCAGCCGGGGGGCCCAGGAGACCCAGTACTTC.

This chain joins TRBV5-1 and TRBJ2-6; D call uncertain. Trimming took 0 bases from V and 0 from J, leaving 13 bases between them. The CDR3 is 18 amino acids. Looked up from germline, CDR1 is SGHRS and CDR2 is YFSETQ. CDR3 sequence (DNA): TGCGCCAGCAGCTTGGACACTTTCACCTCCTCTGGGGCCAACGTCCTGACTTTC. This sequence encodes CASSLDTFTSSGANVLTF.

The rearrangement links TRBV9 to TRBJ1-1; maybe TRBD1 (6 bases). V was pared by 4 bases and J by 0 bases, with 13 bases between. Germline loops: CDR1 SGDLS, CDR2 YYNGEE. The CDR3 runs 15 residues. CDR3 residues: CASSPPTGLNTEAFF. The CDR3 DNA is TGTGCCAGCAGCCCTCCGACAGGTCTGAACACTGAAGCTTTCTTT.

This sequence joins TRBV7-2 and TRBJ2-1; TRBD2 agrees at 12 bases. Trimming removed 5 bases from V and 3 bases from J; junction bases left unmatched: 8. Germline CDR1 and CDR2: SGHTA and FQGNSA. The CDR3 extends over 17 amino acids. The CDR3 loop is CASSTRLAGALYNEQFF. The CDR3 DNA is TGTGCCAGCAGCACCCGACTAGCGGGAGCCCTCTACAATGAGCAGTTCTTC. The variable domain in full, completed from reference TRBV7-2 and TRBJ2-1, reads GAGVSQSPSNKVTEKGKDVELRCDPISGHTALYWYRQSLGQGLEFLIYFQGNSAPDKSGLPSDRFSAERTGGSVSTLTIQRTQQEDSAVYLCASSTRLAGALYNEQFFGPGTRLTVL.

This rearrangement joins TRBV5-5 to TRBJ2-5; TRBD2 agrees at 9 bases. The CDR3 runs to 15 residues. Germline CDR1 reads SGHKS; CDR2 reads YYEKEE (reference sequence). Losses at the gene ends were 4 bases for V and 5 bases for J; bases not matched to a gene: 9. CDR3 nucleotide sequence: TGTGCCAGCAGCCCACCTAGCGGGATAGGGGAGACCCAGTACTTC. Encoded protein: CASSPPSGIGETQYF.

The CDR3 coding sequence is TGTGCCAGCAGTTACTCGAGGGGGATCGAGGAGGCTTTCTTT. Translating gives CASSYSRGIEEAFF. This chain uses TRBV6-6 with TRBJ1-1; TRBD1 is a possible D gene (6 bases). Per germline, CDR1 MNHNY and CDR2 SVGAGI (reference sequence). The CDR3 spans 14 residues. V was clipped by 0 bases and J by 11 bases, with 16 bases between them.

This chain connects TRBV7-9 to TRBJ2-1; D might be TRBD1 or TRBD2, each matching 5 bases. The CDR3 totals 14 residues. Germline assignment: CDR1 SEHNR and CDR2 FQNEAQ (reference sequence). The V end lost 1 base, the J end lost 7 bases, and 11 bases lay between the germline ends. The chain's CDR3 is CASSLGLGVNEQFF. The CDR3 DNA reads TGTGCCAGCAGCTTAGGCCTGGGGGTGAATGAGCAGTTCTTC.

The CDR3 reads CASSSYPGGAAQPQHF. DNA of the CDR3: TGTGCCAGCAGTTCCTATCCAGGGGGCGCGGCACAGCCCCAGCATTTT. The chain joins TRBV27 to TRBJ1-5, with 8 bases aligning to TRBD1. The germline gives CDR1 MNHEY, CDR2 SMNVEV (reference sequence). The V gene end was trimmed by 4 bases and the J gene end by 7 bases; junction bases not matched to a gene: 12. This CDR3 has 16 amino acids.

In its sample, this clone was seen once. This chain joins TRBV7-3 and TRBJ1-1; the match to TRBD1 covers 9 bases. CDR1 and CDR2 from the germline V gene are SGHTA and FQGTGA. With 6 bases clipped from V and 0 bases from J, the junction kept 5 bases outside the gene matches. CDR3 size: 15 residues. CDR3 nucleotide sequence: TGTGCCAGCAGTCCCGGGACAGGGATGAACACTGAAGCTTTCTTT. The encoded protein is CASSPGTGMNTEAFF.

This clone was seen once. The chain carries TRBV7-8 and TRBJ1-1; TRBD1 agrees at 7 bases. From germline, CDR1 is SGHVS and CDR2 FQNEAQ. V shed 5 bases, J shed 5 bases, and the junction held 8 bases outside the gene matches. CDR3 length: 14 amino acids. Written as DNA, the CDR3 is TGTGCCAGCAGCCCGACAGGGTTAGGGACTGAAGCTTTCTTT. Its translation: CASSPTGLGTEAFF.

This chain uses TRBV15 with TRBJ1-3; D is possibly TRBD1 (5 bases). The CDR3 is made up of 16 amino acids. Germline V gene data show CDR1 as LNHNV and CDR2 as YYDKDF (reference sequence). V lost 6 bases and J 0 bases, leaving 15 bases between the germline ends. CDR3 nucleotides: TGTGCCACCAGGCCGACAGAGGCTTACTCTGGAAACACCATATATTTT. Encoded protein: CATRPTEAYSGNTIYF.

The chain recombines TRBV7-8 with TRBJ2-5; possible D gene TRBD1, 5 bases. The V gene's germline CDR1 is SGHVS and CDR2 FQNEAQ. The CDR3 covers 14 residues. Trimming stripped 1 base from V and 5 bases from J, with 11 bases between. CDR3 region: CASSLVGSGETQYF. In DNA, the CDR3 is TGTGCCAGCAGCTTAGTGGGCTCAGGGGAGACCCAGTACTTC.

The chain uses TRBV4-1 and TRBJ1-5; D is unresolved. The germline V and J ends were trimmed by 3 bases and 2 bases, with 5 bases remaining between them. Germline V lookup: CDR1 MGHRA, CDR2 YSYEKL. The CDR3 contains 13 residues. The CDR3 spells CASSHLGNQPQHF. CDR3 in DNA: TGCGCCAGCAGCCACCTGGGCAATCAGCCCCAGCATTTT.

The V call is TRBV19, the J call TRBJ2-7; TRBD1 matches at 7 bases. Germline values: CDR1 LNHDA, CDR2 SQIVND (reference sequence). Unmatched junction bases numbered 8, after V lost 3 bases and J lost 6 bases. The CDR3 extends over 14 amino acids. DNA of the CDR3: TGTGCCAGTAGTATTGAGGGGGCGCGTGGCGAGCAGTACTTC. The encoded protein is CASSIEGARGEQYF.

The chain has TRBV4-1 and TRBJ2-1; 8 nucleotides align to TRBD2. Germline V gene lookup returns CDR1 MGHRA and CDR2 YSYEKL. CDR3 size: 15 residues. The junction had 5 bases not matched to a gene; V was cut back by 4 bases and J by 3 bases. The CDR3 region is CASSPKTSDYNEQFF. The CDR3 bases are TGCGCCAGCAGCCCGAAGACTAGCGACTACAATGAGCAGTTCTTC.

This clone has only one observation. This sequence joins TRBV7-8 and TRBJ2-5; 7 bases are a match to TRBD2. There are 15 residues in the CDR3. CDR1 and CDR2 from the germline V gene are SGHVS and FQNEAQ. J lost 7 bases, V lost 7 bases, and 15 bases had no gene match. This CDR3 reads CASTTDLRREGTQYF. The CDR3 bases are TGTGCCAGCACAACAGACCTACGCAGGGAGGGGACCCAGTACTTC.